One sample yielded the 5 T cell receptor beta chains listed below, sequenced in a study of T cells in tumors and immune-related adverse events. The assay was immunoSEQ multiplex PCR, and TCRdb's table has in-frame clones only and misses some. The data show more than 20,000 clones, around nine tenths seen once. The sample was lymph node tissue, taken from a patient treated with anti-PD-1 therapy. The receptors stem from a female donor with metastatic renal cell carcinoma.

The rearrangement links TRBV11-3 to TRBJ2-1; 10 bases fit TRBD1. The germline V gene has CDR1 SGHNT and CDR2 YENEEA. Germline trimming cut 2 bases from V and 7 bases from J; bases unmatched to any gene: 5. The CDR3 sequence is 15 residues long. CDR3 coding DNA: TGTGCCAGCAGCTTAAGACAGGGGGCTGGGAATGAGCAGTTCTTC. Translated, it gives CASSLRQGAGNEQFF.

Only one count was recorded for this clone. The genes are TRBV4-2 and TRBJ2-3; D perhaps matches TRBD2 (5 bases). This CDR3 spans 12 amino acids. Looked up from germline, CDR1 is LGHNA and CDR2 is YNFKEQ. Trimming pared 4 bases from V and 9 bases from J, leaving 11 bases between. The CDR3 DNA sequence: TGTGCCAGCAGCCCTCAGAGGGAGACGCAGTATTTT. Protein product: CASSPQRETQYF.

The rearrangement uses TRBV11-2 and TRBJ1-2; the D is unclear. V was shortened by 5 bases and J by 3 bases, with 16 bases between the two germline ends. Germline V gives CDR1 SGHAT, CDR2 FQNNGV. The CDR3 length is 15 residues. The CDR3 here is CASSPIEGFHYGYTF. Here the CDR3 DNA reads TGTGCCAGCAGCCCAATCGAGGGCTTTCACTATGGCTACACCTTC.

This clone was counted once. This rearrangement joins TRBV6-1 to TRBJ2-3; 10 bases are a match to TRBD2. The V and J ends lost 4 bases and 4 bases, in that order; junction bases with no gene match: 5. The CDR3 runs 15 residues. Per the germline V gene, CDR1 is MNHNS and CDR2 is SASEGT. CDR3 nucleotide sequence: TGTGCCAGCAGTGTCGGTAGCGGGGGGTCAGATACGCAGTATTTT. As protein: CASSVGSGGSDTQYF.

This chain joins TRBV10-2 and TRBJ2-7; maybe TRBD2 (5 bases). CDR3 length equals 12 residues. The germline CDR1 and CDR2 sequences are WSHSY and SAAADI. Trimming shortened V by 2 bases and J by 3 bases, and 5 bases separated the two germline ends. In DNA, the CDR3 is TGCGCCAGCAGTGAGGCGGGCTACGAGCAGTACTTC. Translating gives CASSEAGYEQYF.